These T cell receptor beta chains were read from a single sample in a study of blood T cell repertoires in COVID-19. Method: immunoSEQ multiplex PCR; TCRdb's copy keeps in-frame clones and lacks some. The data contain over 200,000 clones, 70% to 90% of them singletons. The sequenced material came from peripheral blood. The receptor set was obtained from a woman aged 40 to 50 with acute or convalescent COVID-19. CDR3s include the opening cysteine and the closing phenylalanine or tryptophan. The D gene is left open where the match is weak.

J: TRBJ1-1
D: TRBD1
V: TRBV18
length: 14
CDR3: CASSPLGQGFEAFF

J: TRBJ1-6
D: TRBD1
V: TRBV20-1
length: 11
CDR3: CSVTGDSPLHF

J: TRBJ1-4
D: .
V: TRBV9
length: 13
CDR3: CASSGSGGEKLFF

J: TRBJ2-3
D: TRBD2
V: TRBV5-8
length: 14
CDR3: CASSLTSGVGTQYF

J: TRBJ1-1
D: TRBD1
V: TRBV12-3/TRBV12-4
length: 13
CDR3: CASRLTGRLEAFF

J: TRBJ1-5
D: .
V: TRBV6-6
length: 15
CDR3: CASSYSVTSNQPQHF

J: TRBJ2-3
D: TRBD1
V: TRBV19
length: 15
CDR3: CASTDTGGRGDTQYF

J: TRBJ1-1
D: .
V: TRBV19
length: 12
CDR3: CASKRENTEAFF

J: TRBJ1-6
D: .
V: TRBV9
length: 15
CDR3: CASSVGRARYSPLHF

J: TRBJ2-2
D: TRBD1
V: TRBV2
length: 16
CDR3: CASSDPDRGPTGELFF

J: TRBJ1-4
D: TRBD1
V: TRBV19
length: 19
CDR3: CASSIGGTGIIATNEKLFF

J: TRBJ1-2
D: .
V: TRBV7-9
length: 15
CDR3: CASSLGAVLNYGYTF

J: TRBJ2-5
D: .
V: TRBV29-1
length: 11
CDR3: CSVADWETQYF

J: TRBJ1-1
D: .
V: TRBV7-3
length: 13
CDR3: CASSLLVATEAFF

J: TRBJ2-5
D: .
V: TRBV5-1
length: 15
CDR3: CASSPLVTGRKTQYF

J: TRBJ2-5
D: TRBD2
V: TRBV9
length: 17
CDR3: CASSVGTSGGYQETQYF

J: TRBJ1-2
D: TRBD1
V: TRBV3-1/TRBV3-2
length: 16
CDR3: CASSRGGTGTNYGYTF

J: TRBJ1-2
D: TRBD1
V: TRBV2
length: 14
CDR3: CASRAGQGAYGYTF

J: TRBJ1-6
D: TRBD1
V: TRBV5-1
length: 13
CDR3: CASSSDRNSPLHF

J: TRBJ2-2
D: .
V: TRBV25-1
length: 16
CDR3: CASSRPLGQSTGELFF

J: TRBJ2-1
D: TRBD2
V: TRBV30
length: 14
CDR3: CVTDGGGPPNEQFF

J: TRBJ2-3
D: .
V: TRBV20-1
length: 14
CDR3: CSASSRASGDTQYF

J: TRBJ2-5
D: .
V: TRBV30
length: 14
CDR3: CAWSVGTPPETQYF

J: TRBJ2-3
D: .
V: TRBV19
length: 14
CDR3: CASSIGGSTDTQYF

J: TRBJ2-4
D: .
V: TRBV9
length: 15
CDR3: CASSVGAGTQNIQYF

J: TRBJ2-1
D: .
V: TRBV3-1/TRBV3-2
length: 15
CDR3: CASSPWRVSYNEQFF

J: TRBJ1-1
D: .
V: TRBV11-2
length: 12
CDR3: CASSRQNTEAFF

J: TRBJ2-5
D: TRBD1
V: TRBV10-2
length: 15
CDR3: CASSDTGAYQETQYF

J: TRBJ1-5
D: TRBD1
V: TRBV3-1/TRBV3-2
length: 14
CDR3: CASSHDRGDQPQHF

J: TRBJ1-1
D: .
V: TRBV24-1
length: 13
CDR3: CATRGGRNTEAFF

J: TRBJ1-2
D: .
V: TRBV3-1/TRBV3-2
length: 14
CDR3: CASSQAGKDYGYTF

J: TRBJ2-1
D: TRBD2
V: TRBV9
length: 16
CDR3: CASSSHGLAGGLEQFF

J: TRBJ1-4
D: TRBD1
V: TRBV7-9
length: 16
CDR3: CASSWTGSATNEKLFF

J: TRBJ2-1
D: TRBD1
V: TRBV19
length: 17
CDR3: CASSPPGTGDWVNEQFF

J: TRBJ2-3
D: .
V: TRBV12-3/TRBV12-4
length: 12
CDR3: CASSASADTQYF

J: TRBJ1-3
D: .
V: TRBV12-3/TRBV12-4
length: 11
CDR3: CASSFGNTIYF

J: TRBJ1-2
D: TRBD1
V: TRBV27
length: 13
CDR3: CASSPGTGSGYTF

J: TRBJ2-1
D: TRBD2
V: TRBV2
length: 15
CDR3: CASSELTSGGGEQFF

J: TRBJ2-5
D: .
V: TRBV3-1/TRBV3-2
length: 15
CDR3: CASSQVGARMETQYF

J: TRBJ1-1
D: TRBD1
V: TRBV25-1
length: 15
CDR3: CASTSTRNRGSEAFF

J: TRBJ2-5
D: TRBD2
V: TRBV24-1
length: 16
CDR3: CATSDFPSGNQETQYF

J: TRBJ1-1
D: TRBD1
V: TRBV28
length: 17
CDR3: CASSRDPGQIMNTEAFF

J: TRBJ1-6
D: TRBD1
V: TRBV7-2
length: 15
CDR3: CASSLQGQGHSPLHF

J: TRBJ1-2
D: .
V: TRBV6-1
length: 13
CDR3: CASSDTGSYGYTF

J: TRBJ2-3
D: TRBD2
V: TRBV9
length: 16
CDR3: CASSDRGGASTDTQYF

J: TRBJ2-2
D: TRBD2
V: TRBV20-1
length: 15
CDR3: CSASRLSGGDGELFF

J: TRBJ2-2
D: TRBD2
V: TRBV24-1
length: 14
CDR3: CATSVLGGTGELFF

J: TRBJ2-1
D: TRBD2
V: TRBV19
length: 15
CDR3: CASSIQAGGYNEQFF

J: TRBJ2-2
D: .
V: TRBV27
length: 13
CDR3: CASTWGDTGELFF

J: TRBJ2-1
D: .
V: TRBV4-1
length: 14
CDR3: CASSPEGDYNEQFF

J: TRBJ2-1
D: .
V: TRBV9
length: 15
CDR3: CASSALEGDYNEQFF

J: TRBJ2-5
D: .
V: TRBV6-2/TRBV6-3
length: 17
CDR3: CASSYAPQTSNQETQYF

J: TRBJ1-1
D: TRBD1
V: TRBV7-8
length: 14
CDR3: CASSLGGQASEAFF

J: TRBJ1-2
D: .
V: TRBV24-1
length: 16
CDR3: CATSDSGKGTEGGYTF

J: TRBJ1-1
D: .
V: TRBV27
length: 12
CDR3: CASSHERERAFF

J: TRBJ1-2
D: TRBD1
V: TRBV6-1
length: 15
CDR3: CASSDRRDRGSSYTF

J: TRBJ2-1
D: TRBD2
V: TRBV4-1
length: 17
CDR3: CASSQSPNSGGVHEQFF

J: TRBJ1-1
D: .
V: TRBV6-5
length: 13
CDR3: CASSFRTGLEAFF

J: TRBJ2-1
D: TRBD2
V: TRBV24-1
length: 15
CDR3: CATSDLASGVNEQFF

J: TRBJ2-3
D: TRBD2
V: TRBV11-1
length: 15
CDR3: CASSLAGLATDTQYF